These 14 T cell receptor beta chains share one sample of origin, sequenced in a study of immune cell composition in non-small cell lung cancer. Assay: immunoSEQ multiplex PCR; the TCRdb copy retains only in-frame clones and omits some. The table includes 4,700 or so clones, roughly 72% detected once. Normal lung was sampled as far from the tumour as possible, at least 3 cm. Sequenced material: non-adjacent lung tissue. These receptors originate from a human donor with non-small cell lung cancer.

The chain joins TRBV15 to TRBJ1-4; TRBD1 agrees at 9 bases. The CDR3 is 17 residues long. The ends lost 1 base at V and 2 bases at J; junction bases unmatched: 5. CDR1 and CDR2 from the germline V gene are LNHNV and YYDKDF (reference sequence). The CDR3 is CATSRGSGQGTNEKLFF. In DNA, the CDR3 is TGTGCCACCAGCAGAGGGTCCGGACAGGGGACTAATGAAAAACTGTTTTTT.

The rearrangement joins TRBV6-4 to TRBJ2-2; D remains ambiguous. This CDR3 region has 13 residues. Germline V gives CDR1 MRHNA, CDR2 SNTAGT. Trimming removed 4 bases at V and 5 bases at J, with 8 bases between. For the CDR3, the DNA is TGTGCCAGCAGTGTAGAGGTAACCGGGGAGCTGTTTTTT. It encodes CASSVEVTGELFF.

The chain combines TRBV6-1 with TRBJ1-1; tentatively, D is TRBD1 (6 bases). V was pared by 7 bases and J by 6 bases, with 21 bases between. Germline CDR1 is MNHNS and CDR2 is SASEGT. The CDR3 is 15 residues long. DNA of the CDR3: TGTGCCAGCACTCGAAAGGGGGAGGGGCTCGCTGAAGCTTTCTTT. It translates to CASTRKGEGLAEAFF.

The rearrangement uses TRBV18 and TRBJ2-5; 9 bases are a match to TRBD1. The J call may be incorrect, as the DNA end agrees better with TRBJ2-7. This CDR3 has 14 residues. Germline V gives CDR1 KGHSH, CDR2 LQKENI. CDR3 amino acids: CASSPGTGIYEQYF. In DNA form, the CDR3 reads TGTGCCAGCTCACCCGGGACAGGGATATACGAGCAGTACTTC.

This clone was found a few times. This rearrangement joins TRBV6-1 to TRBJ1-1; D might be TRBD1 (5 bases). The germline CDR1 and CDR2 sequences are MNHNS and SASEGT. With 4 bases removed from V and 2 bases from J, the gap between germline ends came to 11 bases. CDR3 length equals 14 residues. The CDR3 sequence is CASSVRQTNTEAFF. The CDR3 DNA is TGTGCCAGCAGTGTCCGACAGACTAACACTGAAGCTTTCTTT.

This rearrangement joins TRBV5-8 to TRBJ2-5; 12 bases line up with TRBD1. V lost 3 bases to trimming and J lost 5 bases; unmatched junction nucleotides: 5. In germline, CDR1 is SGHTS, CDR2 YDEGEE. The CDR3 is made up of 15 amino acids. The DNA for the CDR3 is TGTGCCAGCAGCTCGGGACAGGGGGCGCGGGAGACCCAGTACTTC. As protein: CASSSGQGARETQYF.

The chain joins TRBV4-2 to TRBJ2-3; 8 bases are a match to TRBD2. Germline CDR1 is LGHNA and CDR2 is YNFKEQ. The CDR3 runs 18 residues. Trimming removed 1 base from V and 4 bases from J; junction bases left unmatched: 13. The chain's CDR3 is CASSQVASAGGFSDTQYF. The CDR3, as DNA: TGTGCCAGCAGCCAAGTCGCCTCGGCGGGGGGATTCTCAGATACGCAGTATTTT.

Worth noting for this clone: The sample carries other DNA sequences with the same CDR3. J is TRBJ2-5 and V is TRBV5-1; 11 positions agree with TRBD1. Germline CDR1 SGHRS, CDR2 YFSETQ. The CDR3 length is 14 residues. Trimming at V came to 4 bases and at J to 3 bases, leaving 2 bases not matched to a gene. In DNA, the CDR3 is TGCGCCAGCAGCATGGGACAGGGGGAAGAGACCCAGTACTTC. This codes for CASSMGQGEETQYF.

The J gene is TRBJ2-4, the V gene TRBV19, with 8 positions matching TRBD1. Germline values: CDR1 LNHDA, CDR2 SQIVND (reference sequence). J was trimmed by 0 bases and V by 5 bases; bases with no gene match: 6. The CDR3 has 16 residues. Written as DNA, the CDR3 is TGTGCCAGTAGTGGTGGGACAGGTCTAGCCAAAAACATTCAGTACTTC. Translated, it gives CASSGGTGLAKNIQYF.

Only one count was recorded for this clone. The genes are TRBV4-3 and TRBJ1-6; TRBD1 agrees at 9 bases. The trim removed 2 bases at V and 7 bases at J, leaving 6 bases unmatched. The germline CDR1 and CDR2 sequences are LGHNA and YSLEER. This CDR3 has 16 amino acids. The CDR3 sequence is CASSQMSGTGNSPLHF. The CDR3 nucleotides are TGCGCCAGCAGCCAAATGTCCGGGACAGGGAATTCACCCCTCCACTTT.

This clone appeared once. The rearrangement uses TRBV28 and TRBJ1-5; 7 bases agree with TRBD1. The CDR3 is 14 residues long. Germline V CDR1 and CDR2: MDHEN, SYDVKM. V dropped 6 bases and J dropped 4; count of bases not matched to a gene: 6. The CDR3 sequence: CASSISGGNQPQHF. CDR3 nucleotides: TGTGCCAGCAGCATCTCAGGGGGGAATCAGCCCCAGCATTTT.

A single count supports this clone. The V gene is TRBV7-2, the J gene TRBJ1-1, with 7 bases aligning to TRBD1. The germline V gene encodes CDR1 SGHTA and CDR2 FQGNSA. V lost 5 bases, J lost 1 base, and 4 bases stayed unmatched. The CDR3 is made up of 14 amino acids. The CDR3, as DNA: TGTGCCAGCAGCCTTCGACAGGGGAACACTGAAGCTTTCTTT. Its translation: CASSLRQGNTEAFF.

The chain recombines TRBV11-2 with TRBJ1-4; 9 bases line up with TRBD1. The ends lost 5 bases at V and 7 bases at J; junction bases unmatched: 2. The CDR3 consists of 13 residues. The germline CDR1 and CDR2 sequences are SGHAT and FQNNGV. CDR3 sequence: CASSLTGGEKLFF. The CDR3 DNA is TGTGCCAGCAGCCTGACAGGGGGTGAAAAACTGTTTTTT.

The chain combines TRBV6-1 with TRBJ2-3, with D possibly TRBD2 on 5 matching bases. Germline V CDR1 and CDR2: MNHNS, SASEGT. CDR3 length: 15 amino acids. Trimming took off 3 bases at V and 0 bases at J, with 10 bases between the two ends. CDR3 in amino acids: CASSDMAGSTDTQYF. CDR3 nucleotide sequence: TGTGCCAGCAGTGATATGGCGGGTAGCACAGATACGCAGTATTTT.